This entry lists 5 T cell receptor beta chains sequenced from one sample in a study of shared clonotypes between healthy human individuals. Assay used: immunoSEQ multiplex PCR; TCRdb lists only in-frame clones, some missing. The sample records about 2.4 million clones, 80% to 95% being singletons. Sequencing was done on a sample of naive CD4+ T cells from PBMCs. Subset denoted: CD45RA+ positively selected. The receptor set was obtained from a man aged 18 to 30 in good health. Some clones in this sample may be carry-over from other donors' samples.

This chain joins TRBV27 and TRBJ1-3; a weak D match, TRBD1 (6 bases). Deletions cut 5 bases from V and 2 bases from J, with 22 bases between. There are 18 residues in the CDR3. Germline loops: CDR1 MNHEY, CDR2 SMNVEV (reference sequence). The CDR3 DNA sequence: TGTGCCAGCAGTCCTACGGGGAACAGGGCGAGGGCTGGAAACACCATATATTTT. As protein: CASSPTGNRARAGNTIYF.

The rearrangement uses TRBV2 and TRBJ2-1, with D maybe TRBD1 (7 bases). CDR3 length equals 14 residues. Germline CDR1 is SNHLY and CDR2 is FYNNEI. Trimming left V 7 bases short and J 10 bases short, with 20 bases between. CDR3 residues: CASTRRQGGGEQFF. The CDR3 DNA follows: TGTGCCAGCACCCGAAGACAGGGAGGTGGGGAGCAGTTCTTC. The full variable domain, its missing parts supplied by reference TRBV2 and TRBJ2-1, is EPEVTQTPSHQVTQMGQEVILRCVPISNHLYFYWYRQILGQKVEFLVSFYNNEISEKSEIFDDQFSVERPDGSNFTLKIRSTKLEDSAMYFCASTRRQGGGEQFFGPGTRLTVL.

V usage is TRBV6-5 and J usage is TRBJ1-4, with D uncertain. CDR1 and CDR2 from the germline V gene are MNHEY and SVGAGI. Trimming took off 8 bases at V and 7 bases at J, with 17 bases between the two ends. The CDR3 has 14 residues. CDR3 coding DNA: TGTGCCAGCGCCCCTCAACGGACGACTGAAAAACTGTTTTTT. It specifies CASAPQRTTEKLFF.

This clone has a single count. The V and J genes are TRBV28 and TRBJ2-7; perhaps D is TRBD1 or TRBD2 (5 bases each). The V gene's germline CDR1 is MDHEN and CDR2 SYDVKM. The CDR3 has 16 amino acids. V lost 6 bases and J lost 6, with 24 bases in between. This chain's CDR3 is CASRTTGTAPFSEQYF. The CDR3, as DNA: TGTGCCAGCAGAACTACCGGGACGGCCCCTTTTAGCGAGCAGTACTTC.

This sequence joins TRBV5-1 and TRBJ1-1, with no clear D. Germline V gives CDR1 SGHRS, CDR2 YFSETQ. The CDR3 consists of 14 residues. Trimming took off 4 bases at V and 6 bases at J, with 16 bases between the two ends. The CDR3 loop is CASSEGAGSAEAFF. As DNA, the CDR3 is TGCGCCAGCAGCGAGGGAGCGGGGAGCGCTGAAGCTTTCTTT.